The 18 T cell receptor beta chains below were found in one sample sequenced in a study of shared clonotypes between healthy human individuals. TCRdb's copy holds only in-frame clones and misses some; the assay was immunoSEQ multiplex PCR. The data contain millions of clones, approximately 95% of them seen just once; the ten biggest clones take up under 0.15%. What was sequenced was naive CD4+ T cells sorted from blood. Subset of the sample: CD45RA+ positively selected. These receptors were collected from a man between 18 and 35 years old in good health.

The chain carries TRBV28 and TRBJ1-1, with TRBD1 matching over 7 bases. Germline CDR1 reads MDHEN; CDR2 reads SYDVKM. The CDR3 runs to 12 residues. The J segment lost 10 bases and the V segment lost 5 bases, leaving 7 bases of the junction unmatched. The CDR3 here is CASSQLTGRAFF. The DNA for the CDR3 is TGTGCCAGCAGTCAACTGACAGGGAGAGCTTTCTTT.

The chain couples TRBV7-8 to TRBJ2-2; D gene ambiguous. The CDR3 consists of 14 residues. The V gene lost 2 bases and the J gene lost 4 bases, with 8 bases spanning the gap. Germline CDR1 reads SGHVS; CDR2 reads FQNEAQ. CDR3: CASSLQVGTGELFF. The CDR3 nucleotides are TGTGCCAGCAGCTTACAGGTCGGCACCGGGGAGCTGTTTTTT.

The chain links TRBV2 to TRBJ2-3; D perhaps matches TRBD1 (6 bases). There are 10 residues in the CDR3. V was cut by 6 bases and J by 10 bases, with 8 bases left in between. Germline V gene lookup returns CDR1 SNHLY and CDR2 FYNNEI. The CDR3 DNA reads as TGTGCCAGCAGACAGGGAGCGCAGTATTTT. Amino acids: CASRQGAQYF.

The chain has TRBV6-4 and TRBJ2-7; TRBD2 is a possible D gene (5 bases). Germline V gives CDR1 MRHNA, CDR2 SNTAGT. The V end lost 2 bases, the J end lost 9 bases, and 20 bases lay between the germline ends. The CDR3 is made up of 15 amino acids. The CDR3: CASSDEARGRCGQYF. As DNA, the CDR3 is TGTGCCAGCAGTGACGAGGCGAGAGGGCGGTGCGGGCAGTACTTC.

CDR3 sequence reads: CASSSGTGRQTQYF. DNA of the CDR3: TGTGCCAGCAGTTCCGGGACAGGGAGACAGACCCAGTACTTC. The V gene is TRBV5-6, the J gene TRBJ2-5; 9 nucleotides align to TRBD1. The CDR3 is 14 residues long. V dropped 5 bases and J dropped 6; count of bases not matched to a gene: 8. Per the germline V gene, CDR1 is SGHDT and CDR2 is YYEEEE.

The rearrangement links TRBV18 to TRBJ1-1; D is ambiguous. CDR3 length equals 15 residues. In germline, CDR1 is KGHSH, CDR2 LQKENI. Trimming left V 2 bases short and J 0 bases short, with 10 bases between. CDR3 in amino acids: CASSPGVGMNTEAFF. The CDR3 DNA reads TGTGCCAGCTCACCAGGGGTAGGCATGAACACTGAAGCTTTCTTT.

This clone was detected once. The chain recombines TRBV6-6 with TRBJ1-2; tentative D call: TRBD1 (5 bases). Germline V gene data show CDR1 as MNHNY and CDR2 as SVGAGI (reference sequence). The length of the CDR3 is 12 residues. V lost 5 bases, J lost 7 bases, and 11 bases lay in between. The DNA of the CDR3 is TGTGCCAGCAGTCGACAGATTTTTGGCTACACCTTC. Its protein is CASSRQIFGYTF.

The chain employs TRBV6-6 and TRBJ1-3; D remains ambiguous. V lost 2 bases to trimming and J lost 0 bases, with 11 bases between them. CDR1 is MNHNY and CDR2 is SVGAGI in the germline V gene (reference sequence). There are 16 residues in the CDR3. CDR3 bases: TGTGCCAGCAGTTACCAGGCAGCCTTCTCTGGAAACACCATATATTTT. It encodes CASSYQAAFSGNTIYF.

The chain combines TRBV27 with TRBJ2-7; D is uncertain. CDR1 MNHEY and CDR2 SMNVEV come from the germline V gene (reference sequence). This CDR3 spans 14 amino acids. Trimming left V 3 bases short and J 2 bases short, with 11 bases between. The CDR3 spells CASSLEGSTYEQYF. DNA for the CDR3: TGTGCCAGCAGTTTGGAAGGATCCACCTACGAGCAGTACTTC.

The chain carries TRBV10-1 and TRBJ2-2, with D maybe TRBD2 (6 bases). Germline V CDR1 and CDR2: WNHNN, SYGVQD (reference sequence). This CDR3 has 17 residues. The V and J ends lost 2 bases and 6 bases respectively, with 19 bases between them. The CDR3: CASSELTGLPPAGELFF. The CDR3 nucleotides read TGCGCCAGCAGTGAGCTTACGGGACTGCCCCCCGCCGGGGAGCTGTTTTTT.

The gene calls are TRBV28 and TRBJ2-7; 8 nucleotides agree with TRBD1. Per the germline V gene, CDR1 is MDHEN and CDR2 is SYDVKM. This CDR3 has 15 residues. The ends lost 6 bases at V and 4 bases at J; junction bases unmatched: 11. The CDR3 is CASRTGGTGDYEQYF. The DNA of the CDR3 is TGTGCCAGCAGAACCGGCGGGACAGGAGATTACGAGCAGTACTTC.

This chain connects TRBV5-1 to TRBJ2-3, with unresolved D. This CDR3 has 12 residues. Per the germline V gene, CDR1 is SGHRS and CDR2 is YFSETQ. The V end was cut by 4 bases, the J end by 6 bases, with 9 bases between. The CDR3 nucleotides read TGCGCCAGCAGCCTGATCGGGGATACGCAGTATTTT. Its translation is CASSLIGDTQYF. Full variable domain (rest looked up from reference TRBV5-1 and TRBJ2-3): KAGVTQTPRYLIKTRGQQVTLSCSPISGHRSVSWYQQTPGQGLQFLFEYFSETQRNKGNFPGRFSGRQFSNSRSEMNVSTLELGDSALYLCASSLIGDTQYFGPGTRLTVL.

The genes are TRBV13 and TRBJ2-7; no clear D. Germline V gene data show CDR1 as PRHDT and CDR2 as FYEKMQ (reference sequence). The CDR3 is made up of 11 amino acids. V was trimmed by 5 bases and J by 2 bases, leaving 4 bases between them. CDR3 amino acids: CASSVTYEQYF. In DNA form, the CDR3 reads TGTGCCAGCAGCGTGACCTACGAGCAGTACTTC.

This clone was found once. The chain recombines TRBV6-5 with TRBJ1-2, with a possible D match to TRBD1 (5 bases). Germline V gene data show CDR1 as MNHEY and CDR2 as SVGAGI. CDR3 length: 13 residues. V was clipped by 0 bases and J by 8 bases, with 10 bases between them. This CDR3 is CASSYSLGEGYTF. The CDR3 DNA is TGTGCCAGCAGTTACTCGTTAGGGGAAGGCTACACCTTC.

The V and J genes are TRBV9 and TRBJ2-3; D gene uncertain. The CDR3 is made up of 14 amino acids. The germline V gene encodes CDR1 SGDLS and CDR2 YYNGEE. Trimming left V 2 bases short and J 0 bases short, with 7 bases between. Here the CDR3 reads CASSVDVSTDTQYF. The CDR3, as DNA: TGTGCCAGCAGCGTTGACGTGAGCACAGATACGCAGTATTTT.

Note on this clone: The same CDR3 can be traced to other DNA sequences in this sample. CDR3 bases: TGCAGCGTTGTCCCCCGGTTAGCTAACTATGGCTACACCTTC. Translated, it gives CSVVPRLANYGYTF. The chain joins TRBV29-1 to TRBJ1-2; no clear D gene. V shed 4 bases and J shed 0 bases, with 12 bases lying between them. This CDR3 spans 14 amino acids. Germline CDR1 is SQVTM and CDR2 is ANQGSEA.

Notes on this clone: Other DNA sequences of this sample code for an identical CDR3. The CDR3, as DNA: TGTGCCAGCAGCCGGTCAGGGGCTACAGATACGCAGTATTTT. Residues: CASSRSGATDTQYF. The chain carries TRBV5-4 and TRBJ2-3; D is possibly TRBD1 (6 bases). The V end was cut by 4 bases, the J end by 3 bases, with 12 bases between. This CDR3 contains 14 residues. Germline V gene sequence: CDR1 SGHNT, CDR2 YYREEE (reference sequence).

The genes are TRBV7-3 and TRBJ1-1; 9 bases match TRBD1. This CDR3 has 14 amino acids. The germline V gene has CDR1 SGHTA and CDR2 FQGTGA. The junction had 6 bases not matched to a gene; V was cut back by 5 bases and J by 5 bases. As DNA, the CDR3 is TGTGCCAGCAGCACACAGGGGGCTCAGACTGAAGCTTTCTTT. The encoded protein is CASSTQGAQTEAFF.